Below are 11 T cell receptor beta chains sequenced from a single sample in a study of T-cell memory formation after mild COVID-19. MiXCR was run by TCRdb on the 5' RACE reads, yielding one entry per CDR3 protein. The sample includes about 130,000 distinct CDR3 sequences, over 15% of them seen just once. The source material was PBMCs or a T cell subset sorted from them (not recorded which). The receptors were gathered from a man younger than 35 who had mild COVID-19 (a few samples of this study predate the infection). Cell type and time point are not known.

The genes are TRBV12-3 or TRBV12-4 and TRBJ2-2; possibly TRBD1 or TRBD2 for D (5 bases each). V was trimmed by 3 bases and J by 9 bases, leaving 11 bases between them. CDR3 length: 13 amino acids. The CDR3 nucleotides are TGTGCCAGCAGTTTTGGGACCCGTCGGGAGCTGTTTTTT. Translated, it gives CASSFGTRRELFF.

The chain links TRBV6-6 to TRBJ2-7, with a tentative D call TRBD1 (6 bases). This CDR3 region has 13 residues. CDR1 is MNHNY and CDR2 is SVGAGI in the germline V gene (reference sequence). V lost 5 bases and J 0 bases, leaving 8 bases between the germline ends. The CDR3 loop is CASSRTDSYEQYV. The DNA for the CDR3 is TGTGCCAGCAGTAGGACAGACTCCTACGAGCAGTACGTC.

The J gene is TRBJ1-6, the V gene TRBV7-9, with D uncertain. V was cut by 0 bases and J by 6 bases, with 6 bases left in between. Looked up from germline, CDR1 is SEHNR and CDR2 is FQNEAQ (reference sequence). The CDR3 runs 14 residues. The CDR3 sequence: CASSLAQINSPLHF. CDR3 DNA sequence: TGTGCCAGCAGCTTAGCGCAGATTAATTCACCCCTCCACTTT.

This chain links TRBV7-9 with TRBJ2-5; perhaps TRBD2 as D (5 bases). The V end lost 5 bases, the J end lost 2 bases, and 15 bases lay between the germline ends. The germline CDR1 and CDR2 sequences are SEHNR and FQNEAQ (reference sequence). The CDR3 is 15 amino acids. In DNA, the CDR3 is TGTGCCAGCAGCCCTCGGACTGTCCGACAAGAGACCCAGTACTTC. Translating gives CASSPRTVRQETQYF.

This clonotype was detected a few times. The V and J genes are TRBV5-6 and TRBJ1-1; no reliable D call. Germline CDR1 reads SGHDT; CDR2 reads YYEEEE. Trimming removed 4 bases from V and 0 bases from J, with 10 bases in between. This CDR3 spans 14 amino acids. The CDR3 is CASSQGPLNTEAFF. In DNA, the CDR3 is TGTGCCAGCAGCCAAGGACCCTTGAACACTGAAGCTTTCTTT.

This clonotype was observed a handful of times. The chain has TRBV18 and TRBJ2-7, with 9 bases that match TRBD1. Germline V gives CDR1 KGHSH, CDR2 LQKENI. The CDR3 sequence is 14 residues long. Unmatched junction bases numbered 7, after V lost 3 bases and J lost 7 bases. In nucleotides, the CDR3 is TGTGCCAGCTCACCTTCACAGGGGGCTCAAGAGCAGTACTTC. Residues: CASSPSQGAQEQYF. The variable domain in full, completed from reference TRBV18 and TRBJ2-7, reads NAGVMQNPRHLVRRRGQEARLRCSPMKGHSHVYWYRQLPEEGLKFMVYLQKENIIDESGMPKERFSAEFPKEGPSILRIQQVVRGDSAAYFCASSPSQGAQEQYFGPGTRLTVT.

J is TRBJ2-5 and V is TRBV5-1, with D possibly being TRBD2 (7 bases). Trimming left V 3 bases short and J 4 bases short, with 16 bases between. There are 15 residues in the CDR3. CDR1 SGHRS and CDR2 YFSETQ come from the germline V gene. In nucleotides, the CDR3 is TGCGCCAGCAGCTCTGGGGGGGGGCGAGGAGAGACCCAGTACTTC. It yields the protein CASSSGGGRGETQYF.

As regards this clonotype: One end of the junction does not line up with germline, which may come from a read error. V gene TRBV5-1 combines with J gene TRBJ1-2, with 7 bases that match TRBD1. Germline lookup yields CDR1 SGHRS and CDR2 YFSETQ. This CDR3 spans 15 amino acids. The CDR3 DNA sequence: TGCGCCAGCAGTTTGGGGACAGCGAGGCAGTCTGGCTACACCTTC. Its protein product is CASSLGTARQSGYTF.

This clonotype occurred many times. The CDR3: CASKDAPNTGELFF. The DNA for the CDR3 is TGCGCCAGCAAAGACGCCCCGAACACCGGGGAGCTGTTTTTT. V is TRBV5-1 and J is TRBJ2-2, with D unresolved. Germline V gene lookup returns CDR1 SGHRS and CDR2 YFSETQ. CDR3 length: 14 amino acids. Trimming removed 6 bases at V and 0 bases at J, with 9 bases between.

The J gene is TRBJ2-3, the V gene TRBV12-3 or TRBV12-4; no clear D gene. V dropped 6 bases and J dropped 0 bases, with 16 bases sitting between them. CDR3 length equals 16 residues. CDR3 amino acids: CASSPGPFVSTDTQYF. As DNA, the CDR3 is TGTGCCAGCAGCCCCGGCCCGTTCGTGAGCACAGATACGCAGTATTTT.

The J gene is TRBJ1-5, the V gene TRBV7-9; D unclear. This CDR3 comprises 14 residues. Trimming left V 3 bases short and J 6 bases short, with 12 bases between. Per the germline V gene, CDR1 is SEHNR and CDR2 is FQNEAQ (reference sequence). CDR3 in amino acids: CASSFTGVPQPQHF. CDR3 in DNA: TGTGCCAGCAGCTTCACGGGCGTCCCTCAGCCCCAGCATTTT.